The 9 T cell receptor beta chains below come from one sample, sequenced in a study of blood T cell repertoires in COVID-19. Assay used: immunoSEQ multiplex PCR; TCRdb lists only in-frame clones, some missing. The table lists 90,000 or so clones, approximately 89% of them singletons, with around 0.44% in the top ten. Material for sequencing was peripheral blood. The receptors stem from a man aged 55-75 years with acute or convalescent COVID-19.

The rearrangement links TRBV30 to TRBJ1-1; D perhaps matches TRBD1 (5 bases). Germline-derived CDR1 and CDR2 are GTSNPN and SVGIG (reference sequence). V shed 5 bases and J shed 5 bases, with 15 bases lying between them. The CDR3 totals 13 residues. The CDR3 loop reads CAWGRPGETEAFF. CDR3 DNA sequence: TGTGCCTGGGGACGCCCGGGGGAGACTGAAGCTTTCTTT.

This chain connects TRBV27 to TRBJ2-7; 10 nucleotides agree with TRBD1. The CDR3 is 11 residues long. V was clipped by 4 bases and J by 11 bases; unmatched bases: 2. CDR1 and CDR2 (germline): MNHEY, SMNVEV (reference sequence). The CDR3: CASSWDRGKYF. As DNA, the CDR3 is TGTGCCAGCAGTTGGGACAGGGGTAAGTACTTC.

The rearrangement joins TRBV27 to TRBJ2-5; 8 bases match TRBD2. The germline V gene encodes CDR1 MNHEY and CDR2 SMNVEV (reference sequence). The CDR3 runs to 18 residues. Trimming removed 0 bases from V and 2 bases from J; junction bases left unmatched: 11. CDR3 bases: TGTGCCAGCAGTTTATCTCCACCGGGGGGGGGTAGACAAGAGACCCAGTACTTC. Amino acids: CASSLSPPGGGRQETQYF.

This clone was recorded only once. The genes are TRBV19 and TRBJ2-7, with 7 bases that match TRBD1. CDR1 is LNHDA, CDR2 SQIVND, per germline (reference sequence). The CDR3 has 16 amino acids. Losses at the gene ends were 3 bases for V and 1 base for J; bases not matched to a gene: 9. The DNA of the CDR3 is TGTGCCAGTAGTATTGCTTTGGGACAGCCTTCCTACGAGCAGTACTTC. Translating it yields CASSIALGQPSYEQYF.

The chain employs TRBV10-3 and TRBJ2-4, with 7 nucleotides matching TRBD1. Trimming at V came to 1 base and at J to 2 bases, leaving 5 bases not matched to a gene. The CDR3 spans 16 residues. Looked up from germline, CDR1 is ENHRY and CDR2 is SYGVKD. The CDR3 DNA sequence: TGTGCCATCAGTGAGTTTAAGGGGGCTACCAAAAACATTCAGTACTTC. It specifies CAISEFKGATKNIQYF.

The chain is built from TRBV5-1 and TRBJ1-2; D may be TRBD1 (6 bases). The V and J ends lost 0 bases and 6 bases respectively, with 6 bases between them. Germline CDR1 is SGHRS and CDR2 is YFSETQ. This CDR3 comprises 12 residues. The CDR3 coding sequence is TGCGCCAGCAGCTTGGCAGGGGATGGCTACACCTTC. This gives the protein CASSLAGDGYTF. Supplemented by reference TRBV5-1 and TRBJ1-2, the full variable domain reads KAGVTQTPRYLIKTRGQQVTLSCSPISGHRSVSWYQQTPGQGLQFLFEYFSETQRNKGNFPGRFSGRQFSNSRSEMNVSTLELGDSALYLCASSLAGDGYTFGSGTRLTVV.

The chain employs TRBV7-9 and TRBJ1-2, with 11 bases identical to TRBD1. The CDR3 is made up of 15 amino acids. With V trimmed by 5 bases and J by 7 bases, 9 bases remained unmatched. Germline assignment: CDR1 SEHNR and CDR2 FQNEAQ (reference sequence). CDR3: CASSPGQGATGGYTF. Here the CDR3 DNA reads TGTGCCAGCAGCCCAGGACAGGGGGCAACGGGTGGCTACACCTTC.

The rearrangement links TRBV9 to TRBJ1-3; no firm D call. This CDR3 comprises 17 residues. Per the germline V gene, CDR1 is SGDLS and CDR2 is YYNGEE. Trimming pared 4 bases from V and 0 bases from J, leaving 17 bases between. CDR3 in DNA: TGTGCCAGCAGCCCCCGAACGAGGGCGGACTCTGGAAACACCATATATTTT. The encoded protein is CASSPRTRADSGNTIYF.

This chain uses TRBV18 with TRBJ2-7; TRBD2 matches 11 bases. Germline CDR1 KGHSH, CDR2 LQKENI. The CDR3 extends over 13 amino acids. V trimming: 8 bases; J trimming: 6 bases; junction bases outside the gene matches: 6. The CDR3 loop reads CASAPSGRSEQYF. CDR3 in DNA: TGTGCCAGCGCTCCTAGCGGGAGGTCCGAGCAGTACTTC.